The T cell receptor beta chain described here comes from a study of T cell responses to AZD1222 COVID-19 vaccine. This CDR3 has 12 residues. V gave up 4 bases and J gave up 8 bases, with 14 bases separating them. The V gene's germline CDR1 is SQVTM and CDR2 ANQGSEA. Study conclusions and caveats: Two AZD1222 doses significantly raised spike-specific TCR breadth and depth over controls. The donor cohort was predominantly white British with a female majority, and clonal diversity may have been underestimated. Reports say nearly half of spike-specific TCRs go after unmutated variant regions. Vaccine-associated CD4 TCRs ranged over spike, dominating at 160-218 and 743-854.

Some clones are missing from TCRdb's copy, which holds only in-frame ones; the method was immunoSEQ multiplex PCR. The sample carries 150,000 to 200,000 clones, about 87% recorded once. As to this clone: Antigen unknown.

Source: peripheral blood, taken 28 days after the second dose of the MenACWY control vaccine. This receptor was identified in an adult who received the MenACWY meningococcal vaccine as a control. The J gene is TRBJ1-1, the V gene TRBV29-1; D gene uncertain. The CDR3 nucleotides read TGCAGCGTTGTATTCGTAACATCAGAAGCTTTCTTT. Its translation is CSVVFVTSEAFF.